This T cell receptor beta chain was retrieved from a study of cytomegalovirus exposure and HLA in healthy donors (dated by TCRdb to about 2017). For context, the study as a whole: A later analysis indicated that the 120 or so validation repertoires were generated on the platform also employed for the approximately 700 repertoires of the first cohort. The study aimed to test whether signatures of past pathogen exposure could be identified by cataloging public T cell receptors. High-throughput TCR immunosequencing, statistical association of individual TCRs with disease status, and machine learning were combined to predict cytomegalovirus infection status. Along with the 666-subject first cohort, a separate validation cohort of over a hundred different subjects was used. Paper-wide results and their limitations: The authors suggested that the approach could potentially be extended to other disease states and immunological phenotypes. All 120 or so repertoires were used to score co-occurrence in the validation cohort in a later analysis, because that analysis had no HLA typing for the cohort. Of the cluster scores, roughly 93% were above 0 in a later analysis, which found that TCRs clustered in the first cohort also tended to co-occur in the roughly 130 validation repertoires. In both the original and validation cohorts, the classifier was reported to diagnose cytomegalovirus status with high specificity and sensitivity. A total of 150 or so TCR beta chains were listed by the study as associated with cytomegalovirus. While some public TCRs were present in many individuals, most TCR sequences turned up only very rarely across donors. In vitro tests confirmed that a few of the cytomegalovirus-associated TCR beta chains recognize cytomegalovirus antigens.

Library prep was done by the immunoSEQ multiplex PCR assay. Processing in the source paper ran as follows. To diagnose cytomegalovirus status from the catalog of TCR beta chain sequences, a statistical classification framework was built. Here the immuneACCESS table is served through TCRdb, limited to in-frame sequences with V and J called. Missing clones are a known gap in these copies; in checked studies unresolved V genes cover under half, and the rest lacks a known reason. V and J calls plus clone size are reproduced from that table; the DNA served to infer D and trimming. This sample is represented by tens of thousands of clones; approximately 93% of them were singletons. The ten largest clones take up 3.6% of the sample. Donors formed part of the validation cohort, which comprised 120 subjects and was distinct from the first cohort of under 800 subjects. Based on the germline V gene, the CDR1 and CDR2 sequences are MDHEN and SYDVKM. V is shortened by 7 bases, J by 7 bases, and the region joining them spans 17 bases. The CDR3 contains 15 residues, cysteine and phenylalanine counted. The sequence is cut down to CDR3 DNA, 45 bases in frame from base 1.

Concerning this clone: It lacks a known antigen. Base qualities are not at hand, and no much larger clone is one base apart.

Specimen: PBMCs. The receptor comes from a woman younger than 45 in good health and CMV-seronegative. Recombination joined TRBV28 with TRBJ1-6; no D gene call is confident. The nucleotide sequence is TGTGCCAGCACCCGCTCGCGTACTTGGAATTCACCCCTCCACTTT. The encoded protein is CASTRSRTWNSPLHF.